This T cell receptor beta chain was profiled in a study of T-cell reconstitution after alpha-beta-depleted transplantation in children. This clonotype has more than one count but fewer than ten. A TCRbeta library incorporating unique molecular identifiers was prepared. TCRdb reprocessed the PCR reads with MiXCR, giving one entry per CDR3 protein. The sample carries about half a million distinct CDR3 sequences, 12% recorded once. In germline, CDR1 is SGHTA, CDR2 FQGNSA. The CDR3 loop spans 16 amino acids. The V gene end was trimmed by 5 bases and the J gene end by 4 bases; junction bases not matched to a gene: 13.

The TCR originated in a human donor who donated a stem cell graft to a child with combined immunodeficiency. The sequencing here drew on PBMCs from the stem cell graft donor, taken from the stem cell graft. The gene calls are TRBV7-2 and TRBJ2-5; TRBD2 matches at 7 bases. The CDR3 loop reads CASSPSLASGPETQYF. CDR3 nucleotide sequence: TGTGCCAGCAGCCCCTCACTAGCGTCGGGGCCAGAGACCCAGTACTTC. The full variable domain, completed using reference TRBV7-2 and TRBJ2-5, is GAGVSQSPSNKVTEKGKDVELRCDPISGHTALYWYRQSLGQGLEFLIYFQGNSAPDKSGLPSDRFSAERTGGSVSTLTIQRTQQEDSAVYLCASSPSLASGPETQYFGPGTRLLVL.